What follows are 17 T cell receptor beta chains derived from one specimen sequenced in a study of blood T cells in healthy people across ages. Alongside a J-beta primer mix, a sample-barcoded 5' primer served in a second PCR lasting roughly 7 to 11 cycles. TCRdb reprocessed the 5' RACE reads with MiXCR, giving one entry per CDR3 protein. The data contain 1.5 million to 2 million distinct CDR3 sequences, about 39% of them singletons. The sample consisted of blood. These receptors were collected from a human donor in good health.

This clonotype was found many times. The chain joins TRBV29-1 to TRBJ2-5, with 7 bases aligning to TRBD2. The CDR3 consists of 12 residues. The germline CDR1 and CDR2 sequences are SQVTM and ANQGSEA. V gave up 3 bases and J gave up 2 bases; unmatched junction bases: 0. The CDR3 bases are TGCAGCGTTGAGGGACTACAAGAGACCCAGTACTTC. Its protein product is CSVEGLQETQYF.

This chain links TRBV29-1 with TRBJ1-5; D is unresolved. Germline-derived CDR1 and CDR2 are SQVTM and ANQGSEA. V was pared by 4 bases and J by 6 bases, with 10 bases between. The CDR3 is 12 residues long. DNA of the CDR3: TGCAGCGTTGGAGGGTCGGGTCAGCCCCAGCATTTT. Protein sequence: CSVGGSGQPQHF.

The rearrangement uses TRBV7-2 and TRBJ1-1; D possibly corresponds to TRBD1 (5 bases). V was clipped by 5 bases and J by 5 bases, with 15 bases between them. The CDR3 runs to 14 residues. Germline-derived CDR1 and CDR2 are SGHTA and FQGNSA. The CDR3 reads CASSPGGVRTEAFF. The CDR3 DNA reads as TGTGCCAGCAGCCCGGGGGGGGTTCGTACTGAAGCTTTCTTT.

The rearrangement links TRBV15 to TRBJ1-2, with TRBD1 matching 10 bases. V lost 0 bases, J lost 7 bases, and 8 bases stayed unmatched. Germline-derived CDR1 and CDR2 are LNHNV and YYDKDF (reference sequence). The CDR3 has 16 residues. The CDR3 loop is CATSRDIGTGDGGYTF. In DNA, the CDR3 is TGTGCCACCAGCAGAGATATAGGGACAGGGGATGGTGGCTACACCTTC.

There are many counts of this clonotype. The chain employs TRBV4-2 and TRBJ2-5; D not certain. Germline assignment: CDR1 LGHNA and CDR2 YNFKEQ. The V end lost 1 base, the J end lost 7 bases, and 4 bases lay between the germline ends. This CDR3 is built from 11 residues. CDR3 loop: CASSQGGTQYF. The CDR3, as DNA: TGTGCCAGCAGCCAAGGGGGGACCCAGTACTTC.

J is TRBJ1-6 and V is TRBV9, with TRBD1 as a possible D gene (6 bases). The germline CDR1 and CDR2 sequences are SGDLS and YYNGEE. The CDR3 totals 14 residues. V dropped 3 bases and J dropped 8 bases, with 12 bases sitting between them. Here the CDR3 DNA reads TGTGCCAGCAGCGCACAGGGTCGGGATTCACCCCTCCACTTT. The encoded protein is CASSAQGRDSPLHF.

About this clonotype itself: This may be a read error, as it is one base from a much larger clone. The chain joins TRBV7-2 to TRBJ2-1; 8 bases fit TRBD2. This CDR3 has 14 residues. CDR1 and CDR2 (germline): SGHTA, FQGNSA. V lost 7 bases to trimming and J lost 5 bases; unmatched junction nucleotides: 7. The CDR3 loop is CASNSRGDDNEQFF. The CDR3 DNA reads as TGTGCCAGCAACTCGCGGGGGGATGACAATGAGCAGTTCTTC.

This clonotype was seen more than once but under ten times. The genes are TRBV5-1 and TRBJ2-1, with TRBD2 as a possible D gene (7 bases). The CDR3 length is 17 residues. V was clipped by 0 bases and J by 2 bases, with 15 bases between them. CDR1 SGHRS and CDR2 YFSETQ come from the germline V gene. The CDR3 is CASSLGRGGGTYNEQFF. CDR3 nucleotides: TGCGCCAGCAGCTTGGGGCGGGGCGGGGGCACCTACAATGAGCAGTTCTTC.

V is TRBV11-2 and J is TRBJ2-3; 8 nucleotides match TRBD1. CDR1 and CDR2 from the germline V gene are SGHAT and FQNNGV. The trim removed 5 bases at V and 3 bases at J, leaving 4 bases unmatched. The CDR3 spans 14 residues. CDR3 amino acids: CASSRDRWTDTQYF. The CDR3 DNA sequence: TGTGCCAGCAGCCGGGACAGGTGGACAGATACGCAGTATTTT.

The CDR3 region is CSVLDGGNQYF. The CDR3 nucleotides are TGCAGCGTCCTAGACGGGGGTAACCAGTACTTC. This chain links TRBV29-1 with TRBJ2-5; D may be TRBD2 (6 bases). The CDR3 length is 11 residues. V shed 6 bases and J shed 10 bases, with 15 bases lying between them. Germline V gene data show CDR1 as SQVTM and CDR2 as ANQGSEA.

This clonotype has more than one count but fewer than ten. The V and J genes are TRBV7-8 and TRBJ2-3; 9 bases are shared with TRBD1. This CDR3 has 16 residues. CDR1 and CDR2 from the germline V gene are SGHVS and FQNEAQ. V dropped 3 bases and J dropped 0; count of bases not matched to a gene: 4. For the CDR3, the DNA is TGTGCCAGCAGCTTGTCGGGACAGGGAAGCACAGATACGCAGTATTTT. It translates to CASSLSGQGSTDTQYF.

The DNA of the CDR3 is TGTGCCAGCAGTTTAAGTCCAGGACAGCGGGGGGAGACCCAGTACTTC. Translated: CASSLSPGQRGETQYF. The chain uses TRBV27 and TRBJ2-5; 8 nucleotides align to TRBD2. The CDR3 has 16 residues. CDR1 and CDR2 from the germline V gene are MNHEY and SMNVEV (reference sequence). The V segment lost 2 bases and the J segment 5 bases; nucleotides outside the gene matches: 10.

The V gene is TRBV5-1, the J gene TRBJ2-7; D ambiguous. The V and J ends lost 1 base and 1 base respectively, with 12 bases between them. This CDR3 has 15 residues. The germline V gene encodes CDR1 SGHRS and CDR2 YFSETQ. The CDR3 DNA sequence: TGCGCCAGCAGCTTGTGGACGGCAGATTCCTACGAGCAGTACTTC. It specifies CASSLWTADSYEQYF. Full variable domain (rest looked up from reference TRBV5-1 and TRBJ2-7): KAGVTQTPRYLIKTRGQQVTLSCSPISGHRSVSWYQQTPGQGLQFLFEYFSETQRNKGNFPGRFSGRQFSNSRSEMNVSTLELGDSALYLCASSLWTADSYEQYFGPGTRLTVT.

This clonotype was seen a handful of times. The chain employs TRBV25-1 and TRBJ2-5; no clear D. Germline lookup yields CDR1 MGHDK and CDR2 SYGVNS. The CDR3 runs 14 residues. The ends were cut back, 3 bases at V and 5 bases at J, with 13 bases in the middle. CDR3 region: CASSDLEGLETQYF. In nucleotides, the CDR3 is TGTGCCAGCAGTGATCTAGAAGGGTTGGAGACCCAGTACTTC. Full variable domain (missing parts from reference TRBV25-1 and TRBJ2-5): EADIYQTPRYLVIGTGKKITLECSQTMGHDKMYWYQQDPGMELHLIHYSYGVNSTEKGDLSSESTVSRIRTEHFPLTLESARPSHTSQYLCASSDLEGLETQYFGPGTRLLVL.

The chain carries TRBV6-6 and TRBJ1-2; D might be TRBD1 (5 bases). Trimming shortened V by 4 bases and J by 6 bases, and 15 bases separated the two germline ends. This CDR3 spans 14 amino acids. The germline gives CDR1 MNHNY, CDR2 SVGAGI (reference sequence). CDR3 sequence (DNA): TGTGCCAGCAGTTTTGATCGGACGGGGGATGGCTACACCTTC. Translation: CASSFDRTGDGYTF.

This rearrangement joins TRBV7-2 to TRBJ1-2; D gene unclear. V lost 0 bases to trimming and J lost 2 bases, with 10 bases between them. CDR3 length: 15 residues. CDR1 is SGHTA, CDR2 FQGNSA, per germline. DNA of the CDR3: TGTGCCAGCAGCTTAGCGTGGACGGCGAACTATGGCTACACCTTC. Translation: CASSLAWTANYGYTF.

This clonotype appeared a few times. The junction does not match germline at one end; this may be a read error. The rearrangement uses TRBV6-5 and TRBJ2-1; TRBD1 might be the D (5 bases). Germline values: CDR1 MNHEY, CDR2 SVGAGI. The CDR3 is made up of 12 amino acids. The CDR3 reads CVSRTYYNEQFF. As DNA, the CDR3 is TGTGTCAGCAGGACATACTACAATGAGCAGTTCTTC.